A single sample is the source of the 19 T cell receptor beta chains below, sequenced in a study of cytomegalovirus exposure and HLA in healthy donors. 60 Vbeta and 13 Jbeta primers were used in PCR. The protocol was immunoSEQ multiplex PCR, while the TCRdb copy is restricted to in-frame clones and leaves out a portion. This table holds 190,000 or so clones, under 85% found once. The sample comprised PBMCs. The receptor set was obtained from a man aged 50 to 60 in good health and CMV-seronegative.

The DNA for the CDR3 is TGTGCCAGCAGGGAGAGACAGGGCCAGGAGACCCAGTACTTC. Translating gives CASRERQGQETQYF. The chain is built from TRBV2 and TRBJ2-5; 7 positions match TRBD1. The CDR3 has 14 amino acids. The V gene end was trimmed by 6 bases and the J gene end by 5 bases; junction bases not matched to a gene: 9. Germline CDR1 and CDR2: SNHLY and FYNNEI.

The chain has TRBV30 and TRBJ2-7; 10 bases match TRBD2. V gave up 5 bases and J gave up 2 bases; unmatched junction bases: 3. The germline V gene encodes CDR1 GTSNPN and CDR2 SVGIG (reference sequence). The CDR3 is 13 residues long. CDR3 in DNA: TGTGCCTGGGCCACTAGCGGGACCTACGAGCAGTACTTC. Its translation: CAWATSGTYEQYF.

The V call is TRBV11-2, the J call TRBJ2-1; 11 bases match TRBD1. This CDR3 has 19 residues. CDR1 and CDR2 from the germline V gene are SGHAT and FQNNGV. The V and J ends lost 3 bases and 0 bases, in that order; junction bases with no gene match: 10. The CDR3 coding sequence is TGTGCCAGCAGCTTGAGGGTTGGGACAGGGGGACCCTCCTACAATGAGCAGTTCTTC. Translation gives CASSLRVGTGGPSYNEQFF.

The chain joins TRBV30 to TRBJ2-1, with 7 positions matching TRBD2. This CDR3 contains 14 residues. Germline-derived CDR1 and CDR2 are GTSNPN and SVGIG (reference sequence). V lost 0 bases to trimming and J lost 4 bases; unmatched junction nucleotides: 3. The CDR3: CAWSVAGRYNEQFF. CDR3 bases: TGTGCCTGGAGTGTAGCGGGAAGGTACAATGAGCAGTTCTTC.

This clone came up a few times. The chain combines TRBV4-3 with TRBJ1-4; D remains ambiguous. Per the germline V gene, CDR1 is LGHNA and CDR2 is YSLEER. CDR3 size: 16 residues. The V end was cut by 2 bases, the J end by 8 bases, with 18 bases between. The CDR3 sequence is CASSQKPLEGAEKLFF. CDR3 DNA sequence: TGCGCCAGCAGCCAAAAACCTCTGGAGGGTGCGGAAAAACTGTTTTTT.

The CDR3 reads CASSLERAGDYGYTF. CDR3 DNA: TGTGCCAGCTCACTGGAGCGAGCAGGGGACTATGGCTACACCTTC. The rearrangement joins TRBV18 to TRBJ1-2; tentatively, D is TRBD1 (6 bases). The germline V gene has CDR1 KGHSH and CDR2 LQKENI. The CDR3 sequence is 15 residues long. Trimming cost V 4 bases and J 3 bases, with 15 bases left between them.

The V and J genes are TRBV25-1 and TRBJ2-2; 9 bases fit TRBD1. V shed 4 bases and J 3 bases; nucleotides not matched to a gene: 9. CDR3 length: 17 amino acids. Germline CDR1 is MGHDK and CDR2 is SYGVNS. For the CDR3, the DNA is TGTGCCAGCAGTGGCACCCTAGGACAGGGGCACACCGGGGAGCTGTTTTTT. This translates into CASSGTLGQGHTGELFF.

The rearrangement joins TRBV5-1 to TRBJ2-5; 7 nucleotides align to TRBD2. The germline CDR1 and CDR2 sequences are SGHRS and YFSETQ. The CDR3 has 16 amino acids. J lost 4 bases, V lost 8 bases, and 17 bases had no gene match. CDR3: CASSDPREAVGETQYF. The CDR3 region has the DNA TGCGCCAGTTCAGATCCACGGGAGGCCGTGGGAGAGACCCAGTACTTC. The full variable domain, its missing parts supplied by reference TRBV5-1 and TRBJ2-5, is KAGVTQTPRYLIKTRGQQVTLSCSPISGHRSVSWYQQTPGQGLQFLFEYFSETQRNKGNFPGRFSGRQFSNSRSEMNVSTLELGDSALYLCASSDPREAVGETQYFGPGTRLLVL.

J is TRBJ2-3 and V is TRBV7-3, with 10 nucleotides matching TRBD1. With 6 bases clipped from V and 6 bases from J, the junction kept 6 bases outside the gene matches. The CDR3 contains 14 residues. CDR1 is SGHTA and CDR2 is FQGTGA in the germline V gene. The CDR3 region is CASRPGTGDDTQYF. The CDR3 nucleotides read TGTGCCAGCAGGCCCGGGACAGGGGATGATACGCAGTATTTT.

This sequence joins TRBV19 and TRBJ2-7; 8 nucleotides agree with TRBD1. CDR1 is LNHDA, CDR2 SQIVND, per germline (reference sequence). The V and J ends lost 6 bases and 3 bases, in that order; junction bases with no gene match: 13. The CDR3 contains 16 residues. CDR3 amino acids: CASSLTGRDRSYEQYF. The CDR3 DNA reads as TGTGCCAGTAGCCTCACCGGTCGGGACAGGAGCTACGAGCAGTACTTC.

The rearrangement links TRBV7-2 to TRBJ2-3; 10 bases match TRBD2. Germline CDR1 is SGHTA and CDR2 is FQGNSA. The CDR3 covers 16 residues. Trimming at V came to 0 bases and at J to 5 bases, leaving 5 bases not matched to a gene. CDR3 region: CASSLAAGGPGDTQYF. The CDR3 DNA reads TGTGCCAGCAGCTTAGCAGCGGGGGGGCCGGGAGATACGCAGTATTTT.

The chain joins TRBV7-2 to TRBJ2-7; 9 positions match TRBD2. CDR3 length: 17 amino acids. Germline values: CDR1 SGHTA, CDR2 FQGNSA. With V trimmed by 5 bases and J by 5 bases, 16 bases remained unmatched. This CDR3 is CASSPPGRAGGLNEQYF. The CDR3 nucleotides are TGTGCCAGCAGCCCCCCGGGTCGGGCGGGAGGGCTAAACGAGCAGTACTTC. Using reference TRBV7-2 and TRBJ2-7 for the parts outside the CDR3, the full variable domain is GAGVSQSPSNKVTEKGKDVELRCDPISGHTALYWYRQSLGQGLEFLIYFQGNSAPDKSGLPSDRFSAERTGGSVSTLTIQRTQQEDSAVYLCASSPPGRAGGLNEQYFGPGTRLTVT.

The chain carries TRBV7-2 and TRBJ2-3, with 11 bases fitting TRBD2. The junction had 11 bases not matched to a gene; V was cut back by 5 bases and J by 4 bases. The CDR3 is 17 residues long. The germline gives CDR1 SGHTA, CDR2 FQGNSA. As DNA, the CDR3 is TGTGCCAGCAGCCCTAAAACTAGCGGGAGTGGGGCAGATACGCAGTATTTT. This sequence encodes CASSPKTSGSGADTQYF.

The chain couples TRBV14 to TRBJ2-7; possible D gene TRBD2, 5 bases. Germline lookup yields CDR1 SGHDN and CDR2 FVKESK. Between the trimmed V and J ends, which lost 1 base and 7 bases, there was a span of 17 bases. This CDR3 has 15 amino acids. The CDR3 loop is CASSQVGETGREQYF. The CDR3 region has the DNA TGTGCCAGCAGCCAAGTCGGGGAGACCGGTAGGGAGCAGTACTTC. Together with reference TRBV14 and TRBJ2-7, the CDR3 gives the full variable domain: EAGVTQFPSHSVIEKGQTVTLRCDPISGHDNLYWYRRVMGKEIKFLLHFVKESKQDESGMPNNRFLAERTGGTYSTLKVQPAELEDSGVYFCASSQVGETGREQYFGPGTRLTVT.

V and J are TRBV5-1 and TRBJ2-7; 7 positions match TRBD1. The CDR3 runs to 14 residues. The germline V gene has CDR1 SGHRS and CDR2 YFSETQ. Germline trimming cut 4 bases from V and 0 bases from J; bases unmatched to any gene: 4. CDR3 in DNA: TGCGCCAGCAGCCTGGGACAGATCTCCTACGAGCAGTACTTC. This sequence encodes CASSLGQISYEQYF.

The chain couples TRBV6-4 to TRBJ2-1; TRBD2 matches at 7 bases. Looked up from germline, CDR1 is MRHNA and CDR2 is SNTAGT. Trimming took 4 bases from V and 0 from J; bases not matched to a gene: 6. The CDR3 has 16 amino acids. CDR3 sequence (DNA): TGTGCCAGCAGTGCCGGACTAGGATTCTCCTACAATGAGCAGTTCTTC. This encodes CASSAGLGFSYNEQFF.

The chain employs TRBV6-1 and TRBJ1-3, with D possibly being TRBD1 (6 bases). The CDR3 loop spans 18 amino acids. The V and J ends lost 4 bases and 1 base respectively, with 20 bases between them. Germline V gene data show CDR1 as MNHNS and CDR2 as SASEGT. CDR3 residues: CASSAAGTSYSSGNTIYF. As DNA, the CDR3 is TGTGCCAGCAGTGCAGCCGGGACAAGTTATTCTTCTGGAAACACCATATATTTT.

The V gene is TRBV28, the J gene TRBJ2-3; 10 bases fit TRBD1. Germline CDR1 MDHEN, CDR2 SYDVKM. The J segment lost 7 bases and the V segment lost 5 bases, leaving 9 bases of the junction unmatched. The CDR3 spans 15 residues. The CDR3 is CASSERTGGTNTQYF. The CDR3, as DNA: TGTGCCAGCAGTGAACGGACAGGGGGGACTAATACGCAGTATTTT.

The chain has TRBV28 and TRBJ1-5; 10 bases map to TRBD1. CDR1 is MDHEN, CDR2 SYDVKM, per germline. V gave up 5 bases and J gave up 6 bases; unmatched junction bases: 13. This CDR3 is built from 17 residues. CDR3: CASSAGTGDRTGQPQHF. The DNA for the CDR3 is TGTGCCAGCAGTGCCGGGACAGGGGACCGAACGGGTCAGCCCCAGCATTTT.